Each of the 2 T cell receptor beta chains below was sequenced from the same sample in a study of cytomegalovirus exposure and HLA in healthy donors. Vbeta (60) and Jbeta (13) primers were used in the PCR. Clones were read by immunoSEQ multiplex PCR, and TCRdb kept only the in-frame ones, dropping some. The sample records about 210,000 clones, roughly 86% being singletons. Sequenced input: PBMCs. These receptors all come from a man aged 35 to 55 in good health and CMV-seropositive.

This chain links TRBV25-1 with TRBJ2-7, with 11 bases identical to TRBD1. Germline trimming cut 2 bases from V and 12 bases from J; bases unmatched to any gene: 6. CDR1 and CDR2 (germline): MGHDK, SYGVNS. The CDR3 sequence is 13 residues long. In DNA form, the CDR3 reads TGTGCCAGCAGTGAACCCGGGACAGGGGGTGTGTACTTC. Translation: CASSEPGTGGVYF.

V is TRBV7-8 and J is TRBJ1-5, with 7 bases that match TRBD1. CDR1 and CDR2 (germline): SGHVS, FQNEAQ. The CDR3 covers 14 residues. Trimming removed 5 bases from V and 3 bases from J; junction bases left unmatched: 4. CDR3 coding DNA: TGTGCCAGCAGCCTCGGACAGGTCAATCAGCCCCAGCATTTT. Residues: CASSLGQVNQPQHF.